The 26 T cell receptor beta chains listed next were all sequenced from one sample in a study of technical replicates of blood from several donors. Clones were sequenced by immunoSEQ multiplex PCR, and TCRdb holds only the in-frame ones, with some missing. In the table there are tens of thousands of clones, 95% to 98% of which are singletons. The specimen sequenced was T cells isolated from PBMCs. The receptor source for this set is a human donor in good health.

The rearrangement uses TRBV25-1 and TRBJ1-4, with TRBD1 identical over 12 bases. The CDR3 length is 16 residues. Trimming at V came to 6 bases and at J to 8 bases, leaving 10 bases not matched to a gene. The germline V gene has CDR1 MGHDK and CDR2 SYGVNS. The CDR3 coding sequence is TGTGCCAGCAGAAGCCGGGACAGGGGGCTGGGGGAAAAACTGTTTTTT. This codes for CASRSRDRGLGEKLFF.

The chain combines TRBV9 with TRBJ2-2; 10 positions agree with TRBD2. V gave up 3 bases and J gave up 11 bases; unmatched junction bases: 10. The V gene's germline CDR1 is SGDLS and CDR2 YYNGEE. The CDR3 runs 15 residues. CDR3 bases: TGTGCCAGCAGCGCTGCTAGCGGGAGCGTGCCCGAGCTGTTTTTT. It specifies CASSAASGSVPELFF.

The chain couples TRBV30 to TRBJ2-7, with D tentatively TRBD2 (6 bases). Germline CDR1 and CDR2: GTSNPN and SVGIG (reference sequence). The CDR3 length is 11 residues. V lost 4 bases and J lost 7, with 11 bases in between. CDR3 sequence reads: CAWTLRGEQYF. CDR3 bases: TGTGCCTGGACCCTCCGGGGGGAGCAGTACTTC.

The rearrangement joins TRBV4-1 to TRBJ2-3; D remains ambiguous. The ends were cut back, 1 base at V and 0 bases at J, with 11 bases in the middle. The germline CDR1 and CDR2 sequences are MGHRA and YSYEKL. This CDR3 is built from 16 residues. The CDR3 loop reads CASSQVNLVSTDTQYF. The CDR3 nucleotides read TGCGCCAGCAGCCAAGTCAACTTAGTGAGCACAGATACGCAGTATTTT.

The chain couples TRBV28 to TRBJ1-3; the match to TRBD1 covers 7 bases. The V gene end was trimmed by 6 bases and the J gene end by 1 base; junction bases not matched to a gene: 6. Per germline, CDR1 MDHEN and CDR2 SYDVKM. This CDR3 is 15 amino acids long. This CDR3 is CASRTGTLSGNTIYF. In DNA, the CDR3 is TGTGCCAGCAGGACAGGGACCCTTTCTGGAAACACCATATATTTT.

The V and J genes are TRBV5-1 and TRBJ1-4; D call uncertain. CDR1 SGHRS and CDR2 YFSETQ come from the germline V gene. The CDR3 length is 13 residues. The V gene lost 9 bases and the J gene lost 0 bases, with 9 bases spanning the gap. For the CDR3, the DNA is TGCGCCACCAGTATCGCAACTAATGAAAAACTGTTTTTT. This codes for CATSIATNEKLFF.

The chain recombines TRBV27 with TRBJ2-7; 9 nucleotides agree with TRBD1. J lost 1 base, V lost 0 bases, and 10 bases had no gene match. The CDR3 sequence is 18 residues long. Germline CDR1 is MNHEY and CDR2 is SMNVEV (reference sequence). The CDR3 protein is CASSLSKQGAEWSYEQYF. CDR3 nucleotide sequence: TGTGCCAGCAGTTTATCGAAACAGGGGGCTGAGTGGTCCTACGAGCAGTACTTC.

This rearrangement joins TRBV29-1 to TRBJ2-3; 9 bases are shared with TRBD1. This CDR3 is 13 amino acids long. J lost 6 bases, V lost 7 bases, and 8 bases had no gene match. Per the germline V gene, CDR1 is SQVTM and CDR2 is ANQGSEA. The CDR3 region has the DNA TGCAGCGCCGGGACAGGGTTGACTGATACGCAGTATTTT. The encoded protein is CSAGTGLTDTQYF.

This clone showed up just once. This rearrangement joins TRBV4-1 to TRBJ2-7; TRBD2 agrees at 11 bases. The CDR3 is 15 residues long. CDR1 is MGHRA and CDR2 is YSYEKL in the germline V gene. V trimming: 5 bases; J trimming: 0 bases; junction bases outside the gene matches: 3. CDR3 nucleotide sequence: TGCGCCAGCAGCTACGGGACTAGCGGCTCCTACGAGCAGTACTTC. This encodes CASSYGTSGSYEQYF.

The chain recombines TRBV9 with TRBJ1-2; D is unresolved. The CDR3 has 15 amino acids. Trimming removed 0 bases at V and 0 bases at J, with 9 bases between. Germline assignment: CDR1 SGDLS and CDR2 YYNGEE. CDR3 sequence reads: CASSVAPGTNYGYTF. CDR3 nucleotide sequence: TGTGCCAGCAGCGTAGCTCCGGGTACTAACTATGGCTACACCTTC.

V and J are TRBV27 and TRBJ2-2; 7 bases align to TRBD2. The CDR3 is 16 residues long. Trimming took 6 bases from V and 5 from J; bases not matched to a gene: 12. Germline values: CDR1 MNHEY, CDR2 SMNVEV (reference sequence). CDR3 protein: CASRGGGVGGTGELFF. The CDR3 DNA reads TGTGCCAGCAGAGGCGGGGGTGTGGGAGGAACCGGGGAGCTGTTTTTT.

The CDR3 loop reads CASILSGDNEQFF. Here the CDR3 DNA reads TGTGCCAGCATCCTTAGCGGGGACAATGAGCAGTTCTTC. The chain couples TRBV6-1 to TRBJ2-1; TRBD2 aligns across 8 bases. Germline CDR1 MNHNS, CDR2 SASEGT. CDR3 length: 13 residues. V trimming: 7 bases; J trimming: 5 bases; junction bases outside the gene matches: 4.

The CDR3 nucleotides are TGTGCCAGCAGCCCCGGGACTAGCGGGAATGAGCAGTTCTTC. Protein product: CASSPGTSGNEQFF. The rearrangement uses TRBV6-5 and TRBJ2-1; 12 bases are shared with TRBD2. The V gene's germline CDR1 is MNHEY and CDR2 SVGAGI. After removal of 6 bases from V and 7 bases from J, the junction contained 4 bases not matched to a gene. The CDR3 loop spans 14 amino acids.

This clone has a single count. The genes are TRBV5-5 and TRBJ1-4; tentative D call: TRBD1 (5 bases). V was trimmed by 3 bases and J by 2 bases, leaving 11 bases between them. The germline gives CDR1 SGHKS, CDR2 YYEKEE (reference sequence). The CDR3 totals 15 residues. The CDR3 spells CASSSTGGTNEKLFF. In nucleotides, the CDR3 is TGTGCCAGCAGCTCAACGGGGGGGACTAATGAAAAACTGTTTTTT.

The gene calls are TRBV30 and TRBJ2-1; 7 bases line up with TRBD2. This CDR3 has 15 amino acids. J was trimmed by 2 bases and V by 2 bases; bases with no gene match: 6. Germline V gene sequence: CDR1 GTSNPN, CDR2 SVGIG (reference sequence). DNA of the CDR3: TGTGCCTGGAGTCCATTGGCGGGGGCCTACAATGAGCAGTTCTTC. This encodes CAWSPLAGAYNEQFF.

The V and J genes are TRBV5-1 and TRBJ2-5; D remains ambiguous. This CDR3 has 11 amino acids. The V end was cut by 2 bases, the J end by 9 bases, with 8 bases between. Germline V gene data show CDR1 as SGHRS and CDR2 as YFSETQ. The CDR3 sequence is CASSFDEAQYF. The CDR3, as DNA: TGCGCCAGCAGCTTTGACGAGGCCCAGTACTTC.

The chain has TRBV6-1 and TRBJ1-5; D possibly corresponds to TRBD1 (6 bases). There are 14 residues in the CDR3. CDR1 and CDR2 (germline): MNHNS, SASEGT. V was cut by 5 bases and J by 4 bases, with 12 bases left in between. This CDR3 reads CASSTGQLNQPQHF. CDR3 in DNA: TGTGCCAGCAGTACCGGACAGCTAAATCAGCCCCAGCATTTT.

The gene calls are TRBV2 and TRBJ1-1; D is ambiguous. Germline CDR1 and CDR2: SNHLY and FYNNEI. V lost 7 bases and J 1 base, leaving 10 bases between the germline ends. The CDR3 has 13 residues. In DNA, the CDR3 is TGTGCCAGCAAAAAAAACAAGAACACTGAAGCTTTCTTT. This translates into CASKKNKNTEAFF.

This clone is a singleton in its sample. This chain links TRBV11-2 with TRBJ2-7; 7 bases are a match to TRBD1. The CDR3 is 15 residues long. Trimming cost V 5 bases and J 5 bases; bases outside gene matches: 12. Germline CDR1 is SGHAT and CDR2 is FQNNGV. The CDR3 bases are TGTGCCAGCAGCGGTTGGGCTGGGACAGCGGACGAGCAGTACTTC. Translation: CASSGWAGTADEQYF.

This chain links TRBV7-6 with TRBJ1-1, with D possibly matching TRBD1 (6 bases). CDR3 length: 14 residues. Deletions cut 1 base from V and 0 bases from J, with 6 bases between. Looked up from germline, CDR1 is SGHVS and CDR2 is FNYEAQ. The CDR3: CASSLGTVNTEAFF. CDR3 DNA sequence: TGTGCCAGCAGCTTAGGGACAGTGAACACTGAAGCTTTCTTT.

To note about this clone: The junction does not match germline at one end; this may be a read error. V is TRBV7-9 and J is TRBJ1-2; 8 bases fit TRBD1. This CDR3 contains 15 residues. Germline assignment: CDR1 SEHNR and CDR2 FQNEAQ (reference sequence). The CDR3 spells CASSLADRVGDGYTF. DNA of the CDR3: TGTGCCAGCAGCCTAGCGGACAGGGTGGGGGATGGCTACACCTTC.

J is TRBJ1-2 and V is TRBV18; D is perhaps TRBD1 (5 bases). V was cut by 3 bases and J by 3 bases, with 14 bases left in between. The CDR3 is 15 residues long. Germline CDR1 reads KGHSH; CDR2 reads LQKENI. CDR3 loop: CASSPKQEGYYGYTF. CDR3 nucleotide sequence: TGTGCCAGCTCACCTAAACAGGAGGGCTACTATGGCTACACCTTC. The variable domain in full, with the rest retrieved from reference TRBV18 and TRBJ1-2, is NAGVMQNPRHLVRRRGQEARLRCSPMKGHSHVYWYRQLPEEGLKFMVYLQKENIIDESGMPKERFSAEFPKEGPSILRIQQVVRGDSAAYFCASSPKQEGYYGYTFGSGTRLTVV.

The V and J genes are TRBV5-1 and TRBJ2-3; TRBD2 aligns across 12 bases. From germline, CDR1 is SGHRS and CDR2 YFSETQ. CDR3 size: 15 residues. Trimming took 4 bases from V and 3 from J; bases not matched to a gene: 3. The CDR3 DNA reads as TGCGCCAGCAGCGGGCTAGCGGGGGGGACAGATACGCAGTATTTT. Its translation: CASSGLAGGTDTQYF.

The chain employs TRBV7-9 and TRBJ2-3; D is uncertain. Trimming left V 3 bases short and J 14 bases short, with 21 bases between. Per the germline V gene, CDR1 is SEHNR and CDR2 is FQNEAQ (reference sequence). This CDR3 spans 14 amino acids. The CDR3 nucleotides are TGTGCCAGCAGCTTTACGAGGCCCTGGATAGGCCGGTATTTT. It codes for CASSFTRPWIGRYF.

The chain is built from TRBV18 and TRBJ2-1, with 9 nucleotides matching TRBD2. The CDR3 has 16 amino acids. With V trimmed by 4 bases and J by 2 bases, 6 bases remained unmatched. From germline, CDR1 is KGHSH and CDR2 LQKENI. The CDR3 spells CASSRDSGSTYNEQFF. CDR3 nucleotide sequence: TGTGCCAGCTCACGGGATAGCGGGAGCACCTACAATGAGCAGTTCTTC.

CDR3: CSVALGETFYEQYF. Written as DNA, the CDR3 is TGCAGCGTTGCGCTGGGAGAAACTTTCTACGAGCAGTACTTC. V is TRBV29-1 and J is TRBJ2-7, with a weak D call TRBD2 (5 bases). This CDR3 is built from 14 residues. V lost 4 bases and J 3 bases, leaving 16 bases between the germline ends. Per the germline V gene, CDR1 is SQVTM and CDR2 is ANQGSEA.